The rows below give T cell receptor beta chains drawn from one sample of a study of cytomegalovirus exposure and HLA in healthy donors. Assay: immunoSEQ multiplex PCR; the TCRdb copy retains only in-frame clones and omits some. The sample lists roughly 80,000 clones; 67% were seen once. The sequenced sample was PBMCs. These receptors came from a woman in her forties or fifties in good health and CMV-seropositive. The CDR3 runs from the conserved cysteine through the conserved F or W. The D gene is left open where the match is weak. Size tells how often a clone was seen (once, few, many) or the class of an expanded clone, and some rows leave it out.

CDR3aa: CASSRLAGGRADTQYF
CDR3nt: TGTGCTAGCAGCCGACTAGCGGGGGGGCGGGCAGATACGCAGTATTTT
v_gene: TRBV7-7
d_gene: TRBD2
abundance: NA
j_gene: TRBJ2-3

CDR3aa: CARKAGAARGYTF
CDR3nt: TGTGCCAGAAAAGCTGGGGCAGCAAGAGGCTACACCTTC
v_gene: TRBV21-1
d_gene: NA
abundance: NA
j_gene: TRBJ1-2

CDR3aa: CTSSQVSGTDTQYF
CDR3nt: TGCACCAGCAGCCAAGTGTCCGGTACAGATACGCAGTATTTT
v_gene: TRBV1
d_gene: NA
abundance: NA
j_gene: TRBJ2-3

CDR3aa: CASSSTGGSYEQYF
CDR3nt: TGTGCCAGCTCGTCGACAGGAGGCTCCTACGAGCAGTACTTC
v_gene: TRBV18
d_gene: NA
abundance: once
j_gene: TRBJ2-7

CDR3aa: CASSPQGALWGYTF
CDR3nt: TGTGCCAGCAGCCCACAGGGGGCGCTTTGGGGCTACACCTTC
v_gene: TRBV7-9
d_gene: TRBD1
abundance: few
j_gene: TRBJ1-2

CDR3aa: CASSLGFVGGVSPLHF
CDR3nt: TGTGCCAGCAGCTTAGGGTTTGTGGGGGGGGTTTCACCCCTCCACTTT
v_gene: TRBV11-2
d_gene: NA
abundance: NA
j_gene: TRBJ1-6

CDR3aa: CASSPSSDRVGPSPLHF
CDR3nt: TGTGCCAGCTCCCCTTCATCGGACAGGGTGGGTCCTTCACCCCTCCACTTT
v_gene: TRBV18
d_gene: TRBD1
abundance: once
j_gene: TRBJ1-6

CDR3aa: CASSPRDSADTQYF
CDR3nt: TGTGCCAGCAGCCCCCGGGACTCCGCAGATACGCAGTATTTT
v_gene: TRBV4-2
d_gene: NA
abundance: NA
j_gene: TRBJ2-3

CDR3aa: CASSLVGLMTEAFF
CDR3nt: TGCGCCAGCAGCTTGGTGGGGCTTATGACTGAAGCTTTCTTT
v_gene: TRBV5-1
d_gene: NA
abundance: NA
j_gene: TRBJ1-1

CDR3aa: CASSTAALRRVNTEAFF
CDR3nt: TGTGCCAGCAGCACAGCTGCACTCCGGAGGGTGAACACTGAAGCTTTCTTT
v_gene: TRBV7-2
d_gene: NA
abundance: NA
j_gene: TRBJ1-1

CDR3aa: CTARQLNTEAFF
CDR3nt: TGCACCGCCCGACAGTTGAACACTGAAGCTTTCTTT
v_gene: TRBV29-1
d_gene: NA
abundance: few
j_gene: TRBJ1-1

CDR3aa: CAISEYDSTNQPQHF
CDR3nt: TGTGCCATCAGTGAGTACGACAGTACGAATCAGCCCCAGCATTTT
v_gene: TRBV10-3
d_gene: NA
abundance: once
j_gene: TRBJ1-5

CDR3aa: CASSQFSGAAYEQYF
CDR3nt: TGTGCCAGCAGCCAATTTAGCGGGGCTGCCTACGAGCAGTACTTC
v_gene: TRBV4-2
d_gene: TRBD2
abundance: NA
j_gene: TRBJ2-7

CDR3aa: CSSSLGAQKLFF
CDR3nt: TGTTCCAGCAGCTTAGGGGCCCAAAAACTGTTTTTT
v_gene: TRBV7-9
d_gene: NA
abundance: NA
j_gene: TRBJ1-4

CDR3aa: CASSLGILAGVNTGELFF
CDR3nt: TGCGCCAGCAGCTTGGGAATACTAGCGGGGGTTAACACCGGGGAGCTGTTTTTT
v_gene: TRBV5-1
d_gene: TRBD2
abundance: NA
j_gene: TRBJ2-2

CDR3aa: CASSPRLAGHNEQFF
CDR3nt: TGTGCCAGCAGCCCACGACTAGCGGGGCATAATGAGCAGTTCTTC
v_gene: TRBV13
d_gene: TRBD2
abundance: NA
j_gene: TRBJ2-1

CDR3aa: CASSLGSGTNTDTQYF
CDR3nt: TGCGCCAGCAGCTTGGGGAGTGGAACGAACACAGATACGCAGTATTTT
v_gene: TRBV5-1
d_gene: NA
abundance: NA
j_gene: TRBJ2-3

CDR3aa: CASSVETGINEKLFF
CDR3nt: TGTGCCAGCAGTGTAGAGACAGGAATTAATGAAAAACTGTTTTTT
v_gene: TRBV2
d_gene: NA
abundance: once
j_gene: TRBJ1-4

CDR3aa: CASSVSPTSEAGGYTF
CDR3nt: TGTGCCAGCAGTGTAAGCCCGACCTCGGAAGCGGGAGGCTACACCTTC
v_gene: TRBV2
d_gene: NA
abundance: NA
j_gene: TRBJ1-2

CDR3aa: CASSAGQGRTEAFF
CDR3nt: TGTGCCAGCAGTGCCGGACAGGGTCGGACTGAAGCTTTCTTT
v_gene: TRBV25-1
d_gene: TRBD1
abundance: NA
j_gene: TRBJ1-1

CDR3aa: CASSAETDYGYTF
CDR3nt: TGTGCCAGCAGCGCCGAGACAGATTATGGCTACACCTTC
v_gene: TRBV9
d_gene: NA
abundance: NA
j_gene: TRBJ1-2

CDR3aa: CASSLAPDRGNTIYF
CDR3nt: TGTGCCAGCAGCTTAGCCCCGGACAGGGGAAACACCATATATTTT
v_gene: TRBV11-3
d_gene: TRBD1
abundance: few
j_gene: TRBJ1-3